The clone carrying this T cell receptor beta chain has a handful of counts. Antigen: not known. The data were taken from a study of cytomegalovirus exposure and HLA in healthy donors. Whole-study results and caveats: An analysis was carried out at a later point. It showed that HLA-associated TCR beta chains were more clonally expanded than equally common non-associated chains.

PCR amplification relied on 60 Vbeta primers (plus 13 Jbeta primers). The assay was immunoSEQ multiplex PCR, and TCRdb's table has in-frame clones only and misses some. The sample lists roughly 200,000 clones, more than 70% seen once, with less than 2% in the top ten. V was trimmed by 6 bases and J by 1 base, leaving 9 bases between them. Looked up from germline, CDR1 is ENHRY and CDR2 is SYGVKD. The CDR3 extends over 14 amino acids. J is TRBJ2-2 and V is TRBV10-3, with D unclear. This sequence originates from a man between 35 and 55 years old in good health and CMV-seropositive. Source material: PBMCs. The CDR3 nucleotides are TGTGCCATCAGCCTAACAGAGAACACCGGGGAGCTGTTTTTT. It is translated as CAISLTENTGELFF.